This is a list of T cell receptor beta chains from one sample in a study of T-cell reconstitution after alpha-beta-depleted transplantation in children. MiXCR, applied by TCRdb to the PCR reads, yields one record per CDR3 protein. The sample lists 95,000 to 120,000 distinct CDR3 sequences; 5% to 7% were seen once. This specimen was PBMCs, mostly from graft donor cells, taken 360 days after TCRalphabeta/CD19-depleted stem cell transplant. Receptors were obtained from a male patient aged 2 to 9 who had a stem cell transplant for acute lymphoblastic leukemia, so the T cells may come from the graft donor. The CDR3 runs from the conserved cysteine through the conserved F or W. The order of the fields is CDR3 length, clone size, D gene, J gene, V gene, CDR3 protein, CDR3 DNA. A D gene is named only where the DNA matches it firmly. The size entry is marked missing in some rows and otherwise reads once, few, many or a size class.

14	many	.	TRBJ2-7	TRBV7-6	CASSLMGNSYEQYF	TGTGCCAGCAGCTTAATGGGGAACTCCTACGAGCAGTACTTC
16	many	.	TRBJ2-7	TRBV12-3/TRBV12-4	CASSFGLGLALYEQYF	TGTGCCAGCAGTTTCGGGCTTGGGCTAGCCCTCTACGAGCAGTACTTC
18	.	TRBD1	TRBJ2-5	TRBV4-3	CASSQANLGTGRKETQYF	TGCGCCAGCAGCCAAGCGAACCTCGGGACAGGGAGGAAAGAGACCCAGTACTTC
15	.	TRBD1	TRBJ2-2	TRBV4-3	CASSHGTGVHGELFF	TGCGCCAGCAGCCACGGGACAGGGGTCCACGGGGAGCTGTTTTTT
14	many	.	TRBJ1-5	TRBV5-1	CASSPGDHHQPQHF	TGCGCCAGCAGCCCCGGGGACCATCATCAGCCCCAGCATTTT
14	.	.	TRBJ1-2	TRBV4-2	CASSQEGMRDGYTF	TGTGCCAGCAGCCAAGAGGGCATGCGGGATGGCTACACCTTC
16	few	TRBD1	TRBJ1-6	TRBV6-5	CASSYPGTGGDSPLHF	TGTGCCAGCAGTTATCCCGGGACAGGGGGCGATTCACCCCTCCACTTT
17	.	.	TRBJ2-7	TRBV6-5	CASSYSTVPKRISEQYF	TGTGCCAGCAGTTACTCGACGGTGCCCAAGAGGATTTCGGAGCAGTACTTC
14	many	.	TRBJ1-2	TRBV3-1	CASSQSWGDYGYTF	TGTGCCAGCAGCCAATCATGGGGGGACTATGGCTACACCTTC
15	many	.	TRBJ2-3	TRBV28	CATQQAEESTDTQYF	TGTGCCACCCAACAAGCGGAGGAGAGCACAGATACGCAGTATTTT
13	.	.	TRBJ2-7	TRBV5-1	CASSPWDGYEQYF	TGCGCCAGCAGCCCATGGGACGGGTACGAGCAGTACTTC
14	.	TRBD2	TRBJ2-1	TRBV11-3	CASSLGEGLDEQFF	TGTGCCAGCAGCTTGGGGGAGGGCCTAGACGAGCAGTTCTTC
16	.	TRBD1	TRBJ2-7	TRBV7-9	CASSSLRDRGRNEQYF	TGTGCCAGCAGCTCCCTCCGGGACAGGGGCAGGAACGAGCAGTACTTC
13	many	.	TRBJ1-1	TRBV7-2	CASSLGRVLEAFF	TGTGCCAGCAGCTTAGGCAGGGTTCTTGAAGCTTTCTTT
13	many	.	TRBJ2-2	TRBV30	CAWRSSATGELFF	TGTGCCTGGAGGTCTAGCGCCACCGGGGAGCTGTTTTTT
15	many	TRBD1	TRBJ1-4	TRBV20-1	CSARLQGARGEKLFF	TGCAGTGCTAGATTACAGGGGGCGCGGGGTGAAAAACTGTTTTTT
13	many	TRBD1	TRBJ1-2	TRBV4-3	CASSQGQGYGYTF	TGCGCCAGCAGCCAAGGACAGGGGTATGGCTACACCTTC
13	many	.	TRBJ2-3	TRBV4-3	CASSQEWGDTQYF	TGCGCCAGCAGCCAAGAGTGGGGGGATACGCAGTATTTT
14	many	.	TRBJ2-2	TRBV2	CAHGHLSNTGELFF	TGTGCCCACGGGCACCTGTCGAACACCGGGGAGCTGTTTTTT